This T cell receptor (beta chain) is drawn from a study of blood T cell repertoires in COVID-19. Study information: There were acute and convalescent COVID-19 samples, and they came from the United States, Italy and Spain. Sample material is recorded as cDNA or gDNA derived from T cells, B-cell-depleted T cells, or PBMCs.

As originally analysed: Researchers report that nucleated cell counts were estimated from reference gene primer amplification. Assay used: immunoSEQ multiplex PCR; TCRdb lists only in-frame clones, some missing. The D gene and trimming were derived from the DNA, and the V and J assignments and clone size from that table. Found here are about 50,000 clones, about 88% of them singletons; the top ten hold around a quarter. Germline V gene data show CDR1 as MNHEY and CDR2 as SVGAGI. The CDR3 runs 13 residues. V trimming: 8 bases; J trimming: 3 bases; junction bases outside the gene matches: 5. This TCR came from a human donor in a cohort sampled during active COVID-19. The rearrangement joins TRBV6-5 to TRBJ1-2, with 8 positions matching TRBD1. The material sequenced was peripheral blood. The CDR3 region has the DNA TGTGCCAGCCTGGACAGGGTATACTATGGCTACACCTTC. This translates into CASLDRVYYGYTF.